This TCR beta chain was observed in a study of post-analysis software for immune sequencing data. Study-level background: Included courses were relapsing-remitting and secondary progressive multiple sclerosis; progressive-relapsing multiple sclerosis was also included.

Each TCR beta cDNA library carried unique molecular identifiers. The T cell input of roughly 0.85 to 11 million gave around 450,000 cDNA molecules. One entry per CDR3 protein, called by TCRdb with MiXCR from the PCR reads. The sample shows roughly 800,000 distinct CDR3 sequences, 25% to 30% of them seen only once. Study-level results: The study found significantly lower normalized Chao1 diversity in multiple sclerosis patients than in controls. Samples prepared in the same batch strongly co-clustered by F measure. TRBV segments more frequent in patients than in controls numbered five and included TRBV5-6, TRBV5-1 and TRBV20-1.

This clonotype was seen repeatedly, ten times or more. Its antigen is unidentified. The CDR3 covers 14 residues. Between the trimmed V and J ends, which lost 0 bases and 14 bases, there was a span of 14 bases. Per the germline V gene, CDR1 is ENHRY and CDR2 is SYGVKD. This sequence originates from a girl aged 5-17 years with multiple sclerosis. The material sequenced was blood. V gene TRBV10-3 combines with J gene TRBJ1-6; D remains unclear. In DNA, the CDR3 is TGTGCCATCAGTGAGTCCCACGCAGGCCTAGCCCTCCACTTT. This sequence encodes CAISESHAGLALHF.